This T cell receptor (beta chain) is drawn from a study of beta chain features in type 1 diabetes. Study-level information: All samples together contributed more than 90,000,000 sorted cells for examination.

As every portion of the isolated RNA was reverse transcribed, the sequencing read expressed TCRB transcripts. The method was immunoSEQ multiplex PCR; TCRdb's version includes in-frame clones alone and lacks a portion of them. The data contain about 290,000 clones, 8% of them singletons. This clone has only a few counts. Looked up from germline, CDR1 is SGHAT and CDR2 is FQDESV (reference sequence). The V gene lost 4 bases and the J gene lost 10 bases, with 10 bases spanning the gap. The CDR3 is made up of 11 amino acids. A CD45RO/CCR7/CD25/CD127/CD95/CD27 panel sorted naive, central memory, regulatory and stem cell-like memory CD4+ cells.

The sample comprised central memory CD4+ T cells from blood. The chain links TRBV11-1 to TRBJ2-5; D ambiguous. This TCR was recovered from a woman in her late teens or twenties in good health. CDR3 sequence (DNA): TGTGCCAGCAGCTCCTATAAAAGCCAGTACTTC. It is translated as CASSSYKSQYF.